One sample yielded the 29 T cell receptor beta chains listed below, sequenced in a study of CD8 T cells in ankylosing spondylitis. Findings of the study overall: A motif of several highly homologous TCR beta variants was seen as apparently characteristic of ankylosing spondylitis blood.

Each CDR3 protein is one row after TCRdb ran MiXCR on the 5' RACE reads. Of about 500,000 distinct CDR3 sequences listed, about 5.7% were seen once; the top ten hold roughly 3.3%. Their antigens are not known. The sample was blood, either unsorted or a sorted T cell fraction (not recorded which). These receptors originate from a male donor with ankylosing spondylitis.

At least ten counts were recorded for this clonotype. The chain combines TRBV5-1 with TRBJ2-3; D is ambiguous. CDR1 is SGHRS, CDR2 YFSETQ, per germline. V was clipped by 1 base and J by 0 bases, with 12 bases between them. The length of the CDR3 is 16 residues. CDR3 loop: CASSLNPLTSTDTQYF. The CDR3 DNA sequence: TGCGCCAGCAGCTTGAACCCCTTAACTAGCACAGATACGCAGTATTTT.

This clonotype was picked up a small number of times. The rearrangement links TRBV24-1 to TRBJ2-7, with D perhaps TRBD2 (6 bases). Trimming cost V 5 bases and J 6 bases, with 19 bases left between them. The CDR3 totals 15 residues. The germline gives CDR1 KGHDR, CDR2 SFDVKD. The CDR3: CATSGEGGAGFEQYF. The CDR3 DNA reads TGTGCCACCAGTGGTGAGGGAGGAGCCGGCTTCGAGCAGTACTTC.

This clonotype came up many times. The chain combines TRBV4-2 with TRBJ1-6; perhaps TRBD1 as D (5 bases). The CDR3 covers 16 residues. Trimming removed 3 bases from V and 5 bases from J, with 14 bases in between. CDR1 and CDR2 from the germline V gene are LGHNA and YNFKEQ. For the CDR3, the DNA is TGTGCCAGCAGCCAGGGGGGAGACATCGATAATTCACCCCTCCACTTT. This translates into CASSQGGDIDNSPLHF.

This clonotype appeared many times. The rearrangement joins TRBV20-1 to TRBJ2-7; D tentatively reads TRBD1 or TRBD2 (7 bases each). The CDR3 extends over 15 amino acids. The germline V gene has CDR1 DFQATT and CDR2 SNEGSKA (reference sequence). Trimming pared 0 bases from V and 3 bases from J, leaving 15 bases between. CDR3 nucleotides: TGCAGTGCTAGAGATCTCGCAGGGGGGGACTACGAGCAGTACTTC. Residues: CSARDLAGGDYEQYF.

This clonotype has a count of ten or more. J is TRBJ2-7 and V is TRBV5-1; D gene unclear. Looked up from germline, CDR1 is SGHRS and CDR2 is YFSETQ. V was trimmed by 3 bases and J by 3 bases, leaving 7 bases between them. The CDR3 sequence is 12 residues long. CDR3 nucleotide sequence: TGCGCCAGCAGCTCGGTCTTCTACGAGCAGTACTTC. As protein: CASSSVFYEQYF.

This sequence joins TRBV20-1 and TRBJ1-5; 7 nucleotides match TRBD1. Germline trimming cut 5 bases from V and 0 bases from J; bases unmatched to any gene: 13. Germline CDR1 is DFQATT and CDR2 is SNEGSKA (reference sequence). The CDR3 is 17 residues long. CDR3 in amino acids: CSARRDSNFYSNQPQHF. CDR3 DNA sequence: TGCAGTGCTCGCCGGGACAGTAACTTTTATAGCAATCAGCCCCAGCATTTT.

Ten or more counts support this clonotype. This chain uses TRBV5-1 with TRBJ2-7; 7 positions match TRBD1. The J segment lost 3 bases and the V segment lost 0 bases, leaving 6 bases of the junction unmatched. This CDR3 is built from 15 residues. Germline V lookup: CDR1 SGHRS, CDR2 YFSETQ. This CDR3 reads CASSLEQGINYEQYF. For the CDR3, the DNA is TGCGCCAGCAGCTTGGAACAGGGGATCAACTACGAGCAGTACTTC.

CDR3 loop: CASSKNYEQYF. In nucleotides, the CDR3 is TGTGCCAGCAGCAAAAACTACGAGCAGTACTTC. This chain uses TRBV7-9 with TRBJ2-7; D not resolved. Germline values: CDR1 SEHNR, CDR2 FQNEAQ (reference sequence). This CDR3 comprises 11 residues. The V end was cut by 5 bases, the J end by 3 bases, with 5 bases between.

This clonotype showed up many times. The chain employs TRBV7-2 and TRBJ2-1; either TRBD1 or TRBD2 may fit D (5 bases each). Between the trimmed V and J ends, which lost 5 bases and 4 bases, there was a span of 12 bases. The CDR3 sequence is 14 residues long. Germline V gene lookup returns CDR1 SGHTA and CDR2 FQGNSA. CDR3 DNA sequence: TGTGCCAGCAGCCCCGAGGGGCGGTACAATGAGCAGTTCTTC. Translation gives CASSPEGRYNEQFF.

This clonotype was observed at least ten times. The rearrangement joins TRBV24-1 to TRBJ2-3; D not certain. Trimming pared 4 bases from V and 4 bases from J, leaving 5 bases between. CDR3 length: 12 residues. Germline CDR1 reads KGHDR; CDR2 reads SFDVKD. Here the CDR3 DNA reads TGTGCCACCAGTGAGTTGCCAGATACGCAGTATTTT. As protein: CATSELPDTQYF.

Ten or more counts support this clonotype. V gene TRBV5-8 combines with J gene TRBJ2-6; D not resolved. V lost 5 bases and J lost 2, with 5 bases in between. Germline V gene sequence: CDR1 SGHTS, CDR2 YDEGEE. The CDR3 has 13 residues. The CDR3 region is CASRNPGANVLTF. The CDR3 DNA reads as TGTGCCAGCAGAAATCCTGGGGCCAACGTCCTGACTTTC.

This clonotype was observed a handful of times. The CDR3 region is CSVLVPSSGANVLTF. CDR3 DNA sequence: TGCAGCGTTTTGGTACCGAGCTCTGGGGCCAACGTCCTGACTTTC. The chain has TRBV29-1 and TRBJ2-6; D call uncertain. Looked up from germline, CDR1 is SQVTM and CDR2 is ANQGSEA. With 5 bases removed from V and 0 bases from J, the gap between germline ends came to 11 bases. CDR3 length equals 15 residues.

In its sample, this clonotype was seen many times. The chain joins TRBV28 to TRBJ1-3; D is uncertain. This CDR3 has 14 residues. V was shortened by 3 bases and J by 0 bases, with 6 bases between the two germline ends. Germline CDR1 and CDR2: MDHEN and SYDVKM. DNA for the CDR3: TGTGCCAGCAGTTTGGACTACTCTGGAAACACCATATATTTT. Translation gives CASSLDYSGNTIYF.

The gene calls are TRBV29-1 and TRBJ1-4; a weak D match, TRBD1 (5 bases). CDR1 and CDR2 from the germline V gene are SQVTM and ANQGSEA. This CDR3 has 14 residues. V was cut by 7 bases and J by 8 bases, with 20 bases left in between. The CDR3 DNA reads TGCAGCGCTACCGACAGATGGGGAATAGAAAAACTGTTTTTT. Translation: CSATDRWGIEKLFF.

The rearrangement uses TRBV4-3 and TRBJ2-7, with D uncertain. Germline V gives CDR1 LGHNA, CDR2 YSLEER. The CDR3 extends over 15 amino acids. V dropped 4 bases and J dropped 3 bases, with 16 bases sitting between them. CDR3 DNA sequence: TGCGCCAGCAGCCTATATTATGAGAGTAACTACGAGCAGTACTTC. Protein: CASSLYYESNYEQYF.

This clonotype came up many times. The chain links TRBV7-9 to TRBJ1-1, with D unclear. Trimming took off 7 bases at V and 9 bases at J, with 12 bases between the two ends. Germline V gene sequence: CDR1 SEHNR, CDR2 FQNEAQ (reference sequence). The CDR3 spans 11 residues. CDR3 coding DNA: TGTGCCAGCACCCGTACGGCGAAAGCTTTCTTT. Its translation: CASTRTAKAFF. Combining the CDR3 with reference TRBV7-9 and TRBJ1-1 gives the whole variable domain DTGVSQNPRHKITKRGQNVTFRCDPISEHNRLYWYRQTLGQGPEFLTYFQNEAQLEKSRLLSDRFSAERPKGSFSTLEIQRTEQGDSAMYLCASTRTAKAFFGQGTRLTVV.

At least ten counts were recorded for this clonotype. The chain couples TRBV5-5 to TRBJ1-5; the D gene is possibly TRBD1 (5 bases). The CDR3 totals 15 residues. Trimming removed 2 bases at V and 0 bases at J, with 9 bases between. CDR1 is SGHKS, CDR2 YYEKEE, per germline (reference sequence). The CDR3 nucleotides read TGTGCCAGCAGCTTCGGGGGAAATAGCAATCAGCCCCAGCATTTT. It codes for CASSFGGNSNQPQHF.

The chain's CDR3 is CSVKGGFGNSYNEQFF. DNA of the CDR3: TGCAGCGTTAAGGGTGGTTTCGGGAACTCCTACAATGAGCAGTTCTTC. J is TRBJ2-1 and V is TRBV29-1, with TRBD2 as a possible D gene (5 bases). Germline CDR1 SQVTM, CDR2 ANQGSEA. The length of the CDR3 is 16 residues. The V end lost 5 bases, the J end lost 0 bases, and 17 bases lay between the germline ends.

This clonotype was recorded many times. The chain employs TRBV5-1 and TRBJ2-2; 9 bases fit TRBD2. The CDR3 spans 16 residues. After removal of 2 bases from V and 0 bases from J, the junction contained 2 bases not matched to a gene. CDR1 and CDR2 from the germline V gene are SGHRS and YFSETQ. The CDR3: CASSFLAGTNTGELFF. In nucleotides, the CDR3 is TGCGCCAGCAGCTTTCTAGCGGGAACGAACACCGGGGAGCTGTTTTTT.

In its sample, this clonotype was seen many times. The rearrangement joins TRBV6-1 to TRBJ2-7; possible D gene TRBD2, 6 bases. The CDR3 runs to 14 residues. With 9 bases removed from V and 0 bases from J, the gap between germline ends came to 15 bases. Germline loops: CDR1 MNHNS, CDR2 SASEGT. The CDR3 coding sequence is TGTGCCAGTACCAACGCGGGGAGCTCCTACGAGCAGTACTTC. This translates into CASTNAGSSYEQYF.

This clonotype appeared a few times. The rearrangement joins TRBV6-1 to TRBJ1-4; the match to TRBD1 covers 7 bases. Germline V gene lookup returns CDR1 MNHNS and CDR2 SASEGT. CDR3 length: 15 residues. J was trimmed by 4 bases and V by 2 bases; bases with no gene match: 4. The CDR3 spells CASSELGTVNEKLFF. CDR3 in DNA: TGTGCCAGCAGTGAATTGGGGACAGTTAATGAAAAACTGTTTTTT.

Many counts were recorded for this clonotype. The chain employs TRBV29-1 and TRBJ1-2; D is ambiguous. The CDR3 totals 11 residues. The germline CDR1 and CDR2 sequences are SQVTM and ANQGSEA. In DNA, the CDR3 is TGCAGTGCCCGGGATAACTATGGCTACACCTTC. Protein sequence: CSARDNYGYTF.

A remark on this clonotype: Its ends do not fully match the called genes, so a read error is possible. The V call is TRBV4-1, the J call TRBJ2-1, with TRBD2 matching 9 bases. Germline V gene data show CDR1 as MGHRA and CDR2 as YSYEKL. The CDR3 loop spans 15 amino acids. This CDR3 is CASTQGTSRSNEQFF. In nucleotides, the CDR3 is TGCGCCAGCACCCAAGGGACTAGCAGGTCCAATGAGCAGTTCTTC.

The CDR3 region has the DNA TGTGCCAGCAGCCCCCGGACAGGGCGAGGGAGCACTGAAGCTTTCTTT. Translated: CASSPRTGRGSTEAFF. The V and J genes are TRBV11-1 and TRBJ1-1; 8 nucleotides line up with TRBD1. Germline values: CDR1 SGHAT, CDR2 FQDESV (reference sequence). The length of the CDR3 is 16 residues. V dropped 5 bases and J dropped 4; count of bases not matched to a gene: 12. The whole variable domain, filled in from reference TRBV11-1 and TRBJ1-1, reads EAEVAQSPRYKITEKSQAVAFWCDPISGHATLYWYRQILGQGPELLVQFQDESVVDDSQLPKDRFSAERLKGVDSTLKIQPAELGDSAMYLCASSPRTGRGSTEAFFGQGTRLTVV.

This clonotype was picked up many times. The chain recombines TRBV18 with TRBJ1-3, with 8 bases matching TRBD1. The germline V gene encodes CDR1 KGHSH and CDR2 LQKENI. This CDR3 contains 17 residues. J was trimmed by 3 bases and V by 4 bases; bases with no gene match: 11. The CDR3 DNA reads TGTGCCAGCTCACAGCAGAGGGACAGGCGGTTTGGAAACACCATATATTTT. Translating gives CASSQQRDRRFGNTIYF.

At least ten counts were recorded for this clonotype. The V and J genes are TRBV5-1 and TRBJ2-1; 7 bases align to TRBD2. V lost 3 bases, J lost 0 bases, and 6 bases stayed unmatched. Germline V gene sequence: CDR1 SGHRS, CDR2 YFSETQ. This CDR3 has 16 amino acids. The CDR3 sequence is CASSYNPSGSYNEQFF. CDR3 coding DNA: TGCGCCAGCAGCTACAACCCTAGCGGCTCCTACAATGAGCAGTTCTTC.

This clonotype was counted at least ten times. This rearrangement joins TRBV7-2 to TRBJ2-2, with TRBD1 matching over 8 bases. The germline CDR1 and CDR2 sequences are SGHTA and FQGNSA. The CDR3 consists of 15 residues. Trimming removed 5 bases from V and 4 bases from J; junction bases left unmatched: 6. The CDR3 DNA follows: TGTGCCAGCAGCCCCCAGGGGGCTGGCACCGGGGAGCTGTTTTTT. This gives the protein CASSPQGAGTGELFF.

The count of this clonotype is one. The chain couples TRBV7-2 to TRBJ2-2, with D hard to call. Germline V gene data show CDR1 as SGHTA and CDR2 as FQGNSA. Trimming shortened V by 4 bases and J by 6 bases, and 6 bases separated the two germline ends. This CDR3 spans 12 amino acids. CDR3 in DNA: TGTGCCAGCAGCTCAAACTCCGGGGAGCTGTTTTTT. This encodes CASSSNSGELFF.

This clonotype was counted at least ten times. The V gene is TRBV29-1, the J gene TRBJ2-5, with unresolved D. The CDR3 is 12 residues long. The germline gives CDR1 SQVTM, CDR2 ANQGSEA. V lost 5 bases, J lost 4 bases, and 11 bases lay in between. The CDR3 DNA follows: TGCAGCGTTCGAGTCACCGGAGAGACCCAGTACTTC. This translates into CSVRVTGETQYF.